This T cell receptor (beta chain) was sequenced for a study of blood T cell repertoires in COVID-19 (dated by TCRdb to 2018 to 2020). As for the study more broadly: Samples covering the acute and convalescent phases of COVID-19 were provided by collaborators in the United States, Italy and Spain. The material from the prospective study consisted of cDNA or gDNA derived from T cells, B-cell-depleted T cells, or PBMCs. Subjects who had been exposed to COVID-19, were actively infected with it, or had recovered from it provided the deeply sampled blood TCRbeta repertoires that made up the dataset. The repertoires were released in a freely available public database meant as a resource for research on the immune response to SARS-CoV-2. Samples came from the ongoing ImmuneRACE study (first 160 participants) plus 1,254 subjects from 6 global collaborators. Nearly every sample came with metadata listing a de-identified subject ID, COVID-19 status, age in years and sex. Where available, HLA class I and class II types were taken from metadata supplied by the sample provider and were not determined by assay-based typing.

A distance of 18 bases separates the germline ends of V and J, which lose 4 bases and 2 bases respectively. The CDR3 starts with the cysteine, ends with the phenylalanine, and has 16 residues. This entry keeps only the CDR3 DNA: 48 bases, framed from base 1. CDR1 and CDR2 are drawn from the germline V gene: SQVTM, ANQGSEA. TCRbeta CDR3 regions were amplified from genomic DNA by means of the immunoSEQ Assay, a bias-controlled multiplex PCR. The authors processed their data as follows. Within the assay, amplification of reference gene primers was used to estimate how many nucleated cells each sample contained. To quantify the absolute abundance of each unique TCRbeta CDR3 rearrangement, sequence reads were collapsed and filtered. For each sample, productive Simpson clonality was calculated by taking the square root of Simpson's diversity index across productive rearrangements. Held by TCRdb, this immuneACCESS table contains in-frame sequences only and omits some clones. Under half of the omission traces to an unresolved V gene where checked; the cause of the rest is unknown. That table supplies the V and J calls and clone size; D and trimming were determined from the DNA. Present in this sample are about 300,000 clones, 88% of which were seen just once. The ten most abundant clones make up 5.5% to 8.5% of the sample.

Worth noting for this clone: Its recognized antigen is unknown. No quality values exist for individual bases; no much larger clone is one base distant. Other DNA sequences in this specimen translate into the identical CDR3.

Samples from volunteer blood donors who had recovered from COVID-19 were contributed by a second Seattle source. Collaborating institutions collected whole blood in K2EDTA tubes following their own protocols. For TCRbeta analysis, collaborators shipped samples as frozen whole blood, isolated PBMCs, or DNA extracted from either of those sample types. Findings and caveats that apply to the study as a whole: How much clinical and demographic metadata was included differed by source and by participant, and the metadata was provided uncurated.

The receptor chain draws on TRBV29-1 and TRBJ1-3; perhaps TRBD1 is the D gene, with 6 bases matching. This sequence was found in a woman aged 25 to 45 who had recovered from COVID-19. The material sequenced was peripheral blood. The nucleotide sequence reads TGCAGCGTTGGGGAGACAGGCGTGCAGCCTGGAAACACCATATATTTT. Its translation is CSVGETGVQPGNTIYF.